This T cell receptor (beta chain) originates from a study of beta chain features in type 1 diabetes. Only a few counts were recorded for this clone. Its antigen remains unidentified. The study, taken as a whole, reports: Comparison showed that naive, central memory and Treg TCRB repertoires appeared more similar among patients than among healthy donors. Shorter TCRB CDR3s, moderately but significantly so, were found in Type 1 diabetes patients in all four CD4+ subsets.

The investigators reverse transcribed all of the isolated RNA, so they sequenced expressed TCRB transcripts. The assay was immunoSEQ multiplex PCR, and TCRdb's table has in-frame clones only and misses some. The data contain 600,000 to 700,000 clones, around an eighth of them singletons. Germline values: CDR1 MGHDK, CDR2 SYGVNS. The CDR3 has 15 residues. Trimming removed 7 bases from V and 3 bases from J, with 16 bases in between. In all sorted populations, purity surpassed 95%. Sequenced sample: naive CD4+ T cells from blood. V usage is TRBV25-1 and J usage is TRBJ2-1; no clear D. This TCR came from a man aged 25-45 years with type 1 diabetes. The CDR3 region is CASTTDRNYYNEQFF. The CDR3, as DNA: TGTGCCAGCACCACGGATAGAAACTACTACAATGAGCAGTTCTTC.